This T cell receptor beta chain emerged from a study of cytomegalovirus exposure and HLA in healthy donors. General study results and limits: The study assumed roughly uniform donor sequencing depth for presence/absence analyses. A later analysis found common viral pathogens apparently linked to several of the most significant clusters. It was shown in a later analysis that HLA-associated TCR beta chains were more clonally expanded than other, equally common chains.

Trimming cost V 5 bases and J 4 bases, with 13 bases left between them. Germline V gene sequence: CDR1 MNHEY, CDR2 SMNVEV (reference sequence). The CDR3 runs to 14 residues. In the case of this clone: Its specificity is unknown.

Researchers ran the PCR with 60 Vbeta and 13 Jbeta primers. Profiling relied on immunoSEQ multiplex PCR, and the TCRdb table lists in-frame clones only, not all of them. Of 90,000 to 120,000 clones listed, roughly three quarters are singletons. These donors, healthy bone marrow donors, were studied. The TCR comes from a man in his late teens or twenties in good health and CMV-seronegative. Source material: PBMCs. This chain connects TRBV27 to TRBJ2-3, with D possibly TRBD2 on 5 matching bases. This CDR3 reads CASSPRPGADTQYF. DNA for the CDR3: TGTGCCAGCAGTCCCCGCCCCGGGGCAGATACGCAGTATTTT.